The 3 T cell receptor beta chains presented below share a single source sample, sequenced in a study of blood T cell repertoires in COVID-19. Data came from immunoSEQ multiplex PCR; TCRdb stores just in-frame clones and leaves some out. The sample lists some 180,000 clones; approximately 80% were seen once. The specimen was PBMCs or T cells enriched from blood (not recorded which). Every receptor here comes from a man aged 55-75 years who had been exposed to COVID-19.

The J gene is TRBJ1-6, the V gene TRBV2; a possible D gene is TRBD1 (5 bases). Trimming pared 6 bases from V and 7 bases from J, leaving 13 bases between. CDR1 is SNHLY, CDR2 FYNNEI, per germline. The CDR3 covers 14 residues. CDR3 DNA sequence: TGTGCCAGCAGGTCAGCAGGGAAAAATTCACCCCTCCACTTT. As protein: CASRSAGKNSPLHF.

V is TRBV3-1 (or the pseudogene TRBV3-2) and J is TRBJ2-3, with 9 bases fitting TRBD1. J was trimmed by 2 bases and V by 2 bases; bases with no gene match: 2. Germline CDR1 LGHDT, CDR2 YNNKEL (reference sequence). The CDR3 runs 15 residues. The CDR3 reads CASSQWTGVTDTQYF. The CDR3 region has the DNA TGTGCCAGCAGCCAATGGACAGGGGTCACAGATACGCAGTATTTT.

This clone appeared once. The rearrangement links TRBV3-1 (or the pseudogene TRBV3-2) to TRBJ2-7; 13 bases match TRBD2. Germline CDR1 reads LGHDT; CDR2 reads YNNKEL (reference sequence). V shed 5 bases, J shed 5 bases, and the junction held 6 bases outside the gene matches. This CDR3 spans 15 amino acids. The CDR3 is CASSVGTSGVDEQYF. In DNA, the CDR3 is TGTGCCAGCAGCGTCGGGACTAGCGGGGTCGACGAGCAGTACTTC.